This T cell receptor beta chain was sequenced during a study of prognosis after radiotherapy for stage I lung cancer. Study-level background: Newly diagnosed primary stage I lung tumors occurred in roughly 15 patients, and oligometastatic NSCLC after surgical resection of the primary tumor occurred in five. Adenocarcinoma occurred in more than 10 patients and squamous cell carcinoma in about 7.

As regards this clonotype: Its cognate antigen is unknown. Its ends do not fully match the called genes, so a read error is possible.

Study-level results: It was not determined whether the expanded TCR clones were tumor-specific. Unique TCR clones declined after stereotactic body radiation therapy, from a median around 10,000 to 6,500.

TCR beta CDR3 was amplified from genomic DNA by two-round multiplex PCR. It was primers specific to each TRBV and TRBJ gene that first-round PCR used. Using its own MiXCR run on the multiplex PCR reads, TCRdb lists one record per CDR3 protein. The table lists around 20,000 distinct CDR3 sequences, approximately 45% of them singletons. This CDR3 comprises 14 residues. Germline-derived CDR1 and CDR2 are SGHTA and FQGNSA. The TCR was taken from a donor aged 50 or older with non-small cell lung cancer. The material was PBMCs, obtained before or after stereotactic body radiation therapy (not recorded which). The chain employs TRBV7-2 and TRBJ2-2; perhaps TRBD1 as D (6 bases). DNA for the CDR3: TGTGTCAGCAAAGGGACAACGAACACCGTGGAGCTGTTTTTT. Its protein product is CVSKGTTNTVELFF.